This record covers a single TCR beta chain. The CDR3 is 13 residues long. CDR1 is MDHEN and CDR2 is SYDVKM in the germline V gene. V was pared by 5 bases and J by 4 bases, with 3 bases of the junction left unmatched. TCRdb recomputed calls from the 5' RACE reads with MiXCR, one row per CDR3 protein. The repertoire includes roughly 150,000 distinct CDR3 sequences, about a third of them detected once, and around 6% sits in the top ten. The entry originates in a study of CD8 T cells in ankylosing spondylitis. The chain is built from TRBV28 and TRBJ2-5; TRBD1 matches 8 bases. This TCR was recovered from a male donor with ankylosing spondylitis. Sequenced input: synovial fluid, either unsorted or a sorted T cell fraction (not recorded which). The CDR3 sequence is CASSPQGAETQYF. Written as DNA, the CDR3 is TGTGCCAGCAGTCCCCAGGGGGCAGAGACCCAGTACTTC.